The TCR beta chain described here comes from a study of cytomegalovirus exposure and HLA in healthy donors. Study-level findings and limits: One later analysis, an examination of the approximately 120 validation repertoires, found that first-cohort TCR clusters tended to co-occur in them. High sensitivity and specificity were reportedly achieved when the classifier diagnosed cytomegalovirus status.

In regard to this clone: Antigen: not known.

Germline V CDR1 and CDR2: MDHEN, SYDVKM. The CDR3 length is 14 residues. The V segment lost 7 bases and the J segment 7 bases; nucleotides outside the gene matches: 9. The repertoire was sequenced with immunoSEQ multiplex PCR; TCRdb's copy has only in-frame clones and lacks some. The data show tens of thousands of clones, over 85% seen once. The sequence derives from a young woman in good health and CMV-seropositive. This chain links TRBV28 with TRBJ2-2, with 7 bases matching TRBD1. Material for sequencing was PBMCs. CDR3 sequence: CASIEDRSFGELFF. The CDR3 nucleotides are TGTGCCAGCATCGAGGACAGGTCGTTCGGGGAGCTGTTTTTT. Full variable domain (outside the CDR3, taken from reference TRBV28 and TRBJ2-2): DVKVTQSSRYLVKRTGEKVFLECVQDMDHENMFWYRQDPGLGLRLIYFSYDVKMKEKGDIPEGYSVSREKKERFSLILESASTNQTSMYLCASIEDRSFGELFFGEGSRLTVL.